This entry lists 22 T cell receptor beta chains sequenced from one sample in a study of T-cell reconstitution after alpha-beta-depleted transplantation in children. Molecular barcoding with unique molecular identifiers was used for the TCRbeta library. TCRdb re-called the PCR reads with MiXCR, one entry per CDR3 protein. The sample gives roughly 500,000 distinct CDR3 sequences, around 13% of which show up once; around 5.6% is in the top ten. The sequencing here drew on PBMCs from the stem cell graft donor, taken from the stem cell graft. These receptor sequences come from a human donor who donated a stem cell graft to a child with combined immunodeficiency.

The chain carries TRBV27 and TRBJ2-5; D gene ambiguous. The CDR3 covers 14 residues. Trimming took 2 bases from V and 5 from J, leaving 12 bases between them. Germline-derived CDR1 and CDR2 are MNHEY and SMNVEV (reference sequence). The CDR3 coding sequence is TGTGCCAGCAGTTTAAGAGGCGATTTGGAGACCCAGTACTTC. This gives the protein CASSLRGDLETQYF.

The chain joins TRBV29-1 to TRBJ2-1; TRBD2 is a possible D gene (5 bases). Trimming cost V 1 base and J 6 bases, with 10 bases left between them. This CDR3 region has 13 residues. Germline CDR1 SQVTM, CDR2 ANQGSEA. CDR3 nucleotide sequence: TGCAGCGTTGAAGGGGCTAGCCCCAATGAGCAGTTCTTC. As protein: CSVEGASPNEQFF.

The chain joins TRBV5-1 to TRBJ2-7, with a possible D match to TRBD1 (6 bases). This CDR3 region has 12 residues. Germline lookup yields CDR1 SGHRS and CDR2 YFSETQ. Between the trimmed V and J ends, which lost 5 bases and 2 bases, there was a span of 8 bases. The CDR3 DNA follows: TGCGCCAGCAGGGACAGCACCTACGAGCAGTACTTC. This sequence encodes CASRDSTYEQYF. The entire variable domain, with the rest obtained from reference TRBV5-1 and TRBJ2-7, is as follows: KAGVTQTPRYLIKTRGQQVTLSCSPISGHRSVSWYQQTPGQGLQFLFEYFSETQRNKGNFPGRFSGRQFSNSRSEMNVSTLELGDSALYLCASRDSTYEQYFGPGTRLTVT.

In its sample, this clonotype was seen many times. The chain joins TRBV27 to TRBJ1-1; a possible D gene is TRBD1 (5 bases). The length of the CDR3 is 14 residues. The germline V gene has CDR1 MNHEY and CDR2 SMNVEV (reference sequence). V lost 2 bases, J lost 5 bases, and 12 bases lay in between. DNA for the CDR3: TGTGCCAGCAGTTTACGCAGGGATGGGACTGAAGCTTTCTTT. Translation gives CASSLRRDGTEAFF.

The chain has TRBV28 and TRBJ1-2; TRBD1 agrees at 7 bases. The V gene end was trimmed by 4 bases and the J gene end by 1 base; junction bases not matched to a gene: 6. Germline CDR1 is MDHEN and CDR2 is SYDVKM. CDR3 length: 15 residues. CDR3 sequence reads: CASSSHGTVNYGYTF. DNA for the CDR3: TGTGCCAGCAGTTCACACGGGACAGTTAACTATGGCTACACCTTC.

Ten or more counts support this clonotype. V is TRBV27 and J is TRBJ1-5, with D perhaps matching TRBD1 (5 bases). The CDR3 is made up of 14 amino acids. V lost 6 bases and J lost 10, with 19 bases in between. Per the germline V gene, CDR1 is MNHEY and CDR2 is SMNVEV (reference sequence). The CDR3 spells CASRTGQGVGPQHF. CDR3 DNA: TGTGCCAGCAGGACCGGACAAGGGGTTGGTCCCCAGCATTTT.

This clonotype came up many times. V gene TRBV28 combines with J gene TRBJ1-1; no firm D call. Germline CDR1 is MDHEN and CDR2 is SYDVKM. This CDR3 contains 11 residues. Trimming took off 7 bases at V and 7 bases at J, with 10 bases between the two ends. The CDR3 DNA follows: TGTGCCAGCATCTCCCTTGATGAAGCTTTCTTT. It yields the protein CASISLDEAFF. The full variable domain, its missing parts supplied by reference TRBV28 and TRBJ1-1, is DVKVTQSSRYLVKRTGEKVFLECVQDMDHENMFWYRQDPGLGLRLIYFSYDVKMKEKGDIPEGYSVSREKKERFSLILESASTNQTSMYLCASISLDEAFFGQGTRLTVV.

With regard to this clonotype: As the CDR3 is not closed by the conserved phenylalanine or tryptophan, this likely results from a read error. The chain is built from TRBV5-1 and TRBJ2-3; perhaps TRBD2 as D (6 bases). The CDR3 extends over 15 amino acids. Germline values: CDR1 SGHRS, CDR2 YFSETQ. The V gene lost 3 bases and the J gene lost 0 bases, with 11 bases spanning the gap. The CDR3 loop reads CASSWGDPSTDTQYS. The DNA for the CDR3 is TGCGCCAGCAGCTGGGGGGACCCTAGCACAGATACGCAGTATTCT.

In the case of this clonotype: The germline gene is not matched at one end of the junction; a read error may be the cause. The CDR3 loop is CASSLSGMAGELFF. DNA for the CDR3: TGTGCTAGCAGCCTTAGCGGAATGGCCGGGGAGCTGTTTTTT. The rearrangement links TRBV7-7 to TRBJ2-2; possibly TRBD2 for D (6 bases). This CDR3 is built from 14 residues. Germline assignment: CDR1 SSHAT and CDR2 FNYEAQ (reference sequence).

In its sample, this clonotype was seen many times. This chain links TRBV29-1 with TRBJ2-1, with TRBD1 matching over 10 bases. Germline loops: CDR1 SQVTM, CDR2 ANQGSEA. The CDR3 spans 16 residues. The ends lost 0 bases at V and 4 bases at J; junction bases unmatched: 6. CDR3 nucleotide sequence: TGCAGCGTTGAAGATCTTCAGGGACAGGGGTACAATGAGCAGTTCTTC. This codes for CSVEDLQGQGYNEQFF.

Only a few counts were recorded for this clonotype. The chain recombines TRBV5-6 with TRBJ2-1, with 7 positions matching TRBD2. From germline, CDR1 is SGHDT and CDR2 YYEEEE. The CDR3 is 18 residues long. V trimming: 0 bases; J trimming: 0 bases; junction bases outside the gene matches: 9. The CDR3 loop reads CASSLGGGRRFSYNEQFF. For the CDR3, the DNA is TGTGCCAGCAGCTTGGGGGGGGGTAGAAGATTCTCCTACAATGAGCAGTTCTTC.

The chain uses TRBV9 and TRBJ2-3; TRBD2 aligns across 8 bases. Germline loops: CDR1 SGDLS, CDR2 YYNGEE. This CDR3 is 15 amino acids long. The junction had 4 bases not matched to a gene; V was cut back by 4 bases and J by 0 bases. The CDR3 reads CASSLGLVSTDTQYF. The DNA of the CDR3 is TGTGCCAGCAGCTTGGGACTAGTGAGCACAGATACGCAGTATTTT.

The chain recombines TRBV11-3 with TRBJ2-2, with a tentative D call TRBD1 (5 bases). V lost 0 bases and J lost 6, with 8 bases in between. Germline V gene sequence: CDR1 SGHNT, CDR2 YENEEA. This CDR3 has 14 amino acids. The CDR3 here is CASSLDRASGELFF. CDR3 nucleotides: TGTGCCAGCAGCTTAGACAGGGCGTCCGGGGAGCTGTTTTTT.

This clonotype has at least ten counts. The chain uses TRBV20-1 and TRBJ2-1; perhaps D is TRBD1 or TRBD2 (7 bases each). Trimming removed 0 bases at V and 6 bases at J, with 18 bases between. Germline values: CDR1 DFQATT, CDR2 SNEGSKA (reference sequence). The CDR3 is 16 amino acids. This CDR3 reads CSARDAQGGAGNEQFF. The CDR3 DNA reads TGCAGTGCTAGAGATGCCCAGGGGGGGGCTGGCAATGAGCAGTTCTTC.

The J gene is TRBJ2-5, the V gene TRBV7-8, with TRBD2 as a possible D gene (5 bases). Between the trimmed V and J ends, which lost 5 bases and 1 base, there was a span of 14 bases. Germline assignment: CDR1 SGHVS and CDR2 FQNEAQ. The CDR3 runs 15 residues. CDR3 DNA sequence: TGTGCCAGCAGCCCCAATGGCGGGCTCCAAGAGACCCAGTACTTC. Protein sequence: CASSPNGGLQETQYF.

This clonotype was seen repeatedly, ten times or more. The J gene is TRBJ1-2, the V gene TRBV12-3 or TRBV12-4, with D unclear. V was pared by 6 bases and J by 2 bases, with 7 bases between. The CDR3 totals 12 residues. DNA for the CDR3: TGTGCCAGCAGCCTGGACAACTATGGCTACACCTTC. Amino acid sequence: CASSLDNYGYTF.

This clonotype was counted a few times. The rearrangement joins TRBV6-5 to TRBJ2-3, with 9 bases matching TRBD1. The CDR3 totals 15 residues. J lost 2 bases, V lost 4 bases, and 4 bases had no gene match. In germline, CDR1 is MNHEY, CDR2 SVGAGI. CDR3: CASSWDRELTDTQYF. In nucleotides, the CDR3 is TGTGCCAGCAGTTGGGACAGGGAACTCACAGATACGCAGTATTTT.

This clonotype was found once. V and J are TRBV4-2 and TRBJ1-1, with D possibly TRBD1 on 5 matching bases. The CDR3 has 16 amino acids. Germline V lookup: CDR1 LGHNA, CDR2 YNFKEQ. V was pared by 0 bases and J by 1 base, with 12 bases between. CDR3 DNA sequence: TGTGCCAGCAGCCAAGACTGGGGGGGGGAGAACACTGAAGCTTTCTTT. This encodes CASSQDWGGENTEAFF.

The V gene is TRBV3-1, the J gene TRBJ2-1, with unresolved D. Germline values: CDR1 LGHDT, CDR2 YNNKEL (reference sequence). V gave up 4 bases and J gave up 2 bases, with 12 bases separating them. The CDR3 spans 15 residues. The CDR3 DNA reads TGTGCCAGCAGCCTCGGCCCCGTCCCCTACAATGAGCAGTTCTTC. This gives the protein CASSLGPVPYNEQFF.

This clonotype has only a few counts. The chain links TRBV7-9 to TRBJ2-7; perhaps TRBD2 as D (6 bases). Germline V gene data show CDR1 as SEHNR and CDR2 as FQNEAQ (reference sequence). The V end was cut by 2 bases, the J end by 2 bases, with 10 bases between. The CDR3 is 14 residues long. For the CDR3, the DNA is TGTGCCAGCAGCTTATGGGGGGAAACCTACGAGCAGTACTTC. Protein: CASSLWGETYEQYF.

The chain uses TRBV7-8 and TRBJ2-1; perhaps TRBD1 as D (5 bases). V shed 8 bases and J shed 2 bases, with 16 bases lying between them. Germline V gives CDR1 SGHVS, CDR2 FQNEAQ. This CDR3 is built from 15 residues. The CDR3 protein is CASPAPGQPYNEQFF. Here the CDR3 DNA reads TGTGCCAGCCCAGCCCCAGGGCAACCCTACAATGAGCAGTTCTTC.

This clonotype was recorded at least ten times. CDR3 amino acids: CASSLAYGNTDTQYF. CDR3 nucleotide sequence: TGTGCCAGCAGCTTAGCATATGGCAACACAGATACGCAGTATTTT. The chain joins TRBV7-9 to TRBJ2-3; D gene uncertain. Between the trimmed V and J ends, which lost 0 bases and 2 bases, there was a span of 9 bases. This CDR3 spans 15 amino acids. Germline V lookup: CDR1 SEHNR, CDR2 FQNEAQ (reference sequence).